These T cell receptor beta chains were read from a single sample in a study of shared clonotypes between healthy human individuals. Here immunoSEQ multiplex PCR was the method, and the copy in TCRdb shows in-frame clones only, minus some. The profile shows about 1 million clones, more than 65% of them singletons. The source material was memory CD4+ T cells sorted from blood. The receptors derive from a man younger than 35 in good health. The CDR3 runs from the conserved cysteine through the conserved F or W. D genes are given only for firm matches. A clone size is listed for some rows: how often the clone was seen (once, few, many), or a class if it is expanded.

j_gene | d_gene | v_gene | abundance | CDR3aa | CDR3nt
TRBJ1-5 | . | TRBV19 | . | CASSIEPFSNQPQHF | TGTGCCAGTAGTATAGAGCCGTTTAGCAATCAGCCCCAGCATTTT
TRBJ2-1 | TRBD2 | TRBV5-5 | . | CASSLFGTSGTYNEQFF | TGTGCCAGCAGCTTGTTTGGGACTAGCGGTACCTACAATGAGCAGTTCTTC
TRBJ2-3 | TRBD2 | TRBV19 | . | CASSIGKLAGGGDTQYF | TGTGCCAGTAGTATAGGGAAACTAGCGGGAGGAGGGGATACGCAGTATTTT
TRBJ1-1 | . | TRBV28 | . | CASSLGADTEAFF | TGTGCCAGCAGTTTGGGGGCGGACACTGAAGCTTTCTTT
TRBJ2-2 | . | TRBV25-1 | few | CASSEYKGGGELFF | TGTGCCAGCAGTGAATATAAGGGCGGGGGGGAGCTGTTTTTT
TRBJ1-6 | TRBD1 | TRBV6-4 | . | CASSATGDPNSPLHF | TGTGCCAGCAGTGCAACAGGGGACCCTAATTCACCCCTCCACTTT
TRBJ1-2 | . | TRBV20-1 | few | CSASRQAGYTF | TGCAGTGCTAGCCGACAGGCTGGCTACACCTTC
TRBJ1-5 | TRBD1 | TRBV30 | . | CASDGSGRRGPSNQPQHF | TGTGCCTCGGATGGCTCGGGACGCAGGGGGCCGTCCAATCAGCCCCAGCATTTT
TRBJ1-1 | . | TRBV5-6 | . | CASSLSRLNTEAFF | TGTGCCAGCAGCTTGTCCCGGTTGAACACTGAAGCTTTCTTT
TRBJ2-1 | . | TRBV9 | . | CASSVDQASYNEQFF | TGTGCCAGCAGCGTAGACCAGGCCTCCTACAATGAGCAGTTCTTC
TRBJ1-2 | TRBD1 | TRBV28 | . | CASSLVQGGYGYTF | TGTGCCAGCAGTTTAGTACAGGGGGGCTATGGCTACACCTTC
TRBJ2-3 | TRBD2 | TRBV6-1 | . | CASSDIGTSGGTDTQYF | TGTGCCAGCAGTGACATAGGGACTAGCGGAGGCACAGATACGCAGTATTTT
TRBJ2-2 | . | TRBV11-3 | . | CASSLLRSSGELFF | TGTGCCAGCAGCTTATTACGGAGTAGCGGGGAGCTGTTTTTT
TRBJ2-2 | . | TRBV14 | . | CASSQDRGNVVTGELFF | TGTGCCAGCAGCCAAGATCGGGGGAATGTGGTCACCGGGGAGCTGTTTTTT
TRBJ1-5 | . | TRBV27 | once | CASSFIGNQPQHF | TGTGCCAGCAGTTTTATTGGCAATCAGCCCCAGCATTTT
TRBJ2-5 | . | TRBV6-1 | . | CASNQGVRAQETQYF | TGTGCCAGCAATCAAGGCGTGAGGGCTCAAGAGACCCAGTACTTC
TRBJ2-1 | . | TRBV19 | . | CASSISAGSYNEQFF | TGTGCCAGTAGTATATCTGCGGGGTCTTATAATGAGCAGTTCTTC
TRBJ1-6 | . | TRBV2 | . | CASSENPNSPLHF | TGTGCCAGCAGTGAAAATCCGAATTCACCCCTCCACTTT
TRBJ2-6 | . | TRBV7-2 | . | CASSLGNSGANVLTF | TGTGCCAGCAGCTTAGGGAACTCTGGGGCCAACGTCCTGACTTTC
TRBJ2-1 | . | TRBV10-3 | . | CAISEPEGMFF | TGTGCCATCAGTGAGCCGGAGGGTATGTTCTTC
TRBJ2-7 | . | TRBV20-1 | . | CSAYDITEQYF | TGCAGTGCCTACGACATAACCGAGCAGTACTTC
TRBJ1-2 | . | TRBV5-1 | . | CASSLAQTNYGYTF | TGCGCCAGCAGCTTGGCCCAGACTAACTATGGCTACACCTTC
TRBJ2-1 | TRBD2 | TRBV4-1 | . | CASSLMAPSGGANEQFF | TGCGCCAGCAGCCTCATGGCGCCTAGCGGGGGGGCAAATGAGCAGTTCTTC
TRBJ2-4 | . | TRBV7-9 | . | CASSQSLAKNIQYF | TGTGCCAGCAGCCAATCTCTAGCCAAAAACATTCAGTACTTC
TRBJ1-2 | . | TRBV30 | . | CAWSLGFNYGYTF | TGTGCCTGGAGTTTAGGATTTAACTATGGCTACACCTTC
TRBJ2-5 | . | TRBV9 | . | CASSPGGLAMGETQYF | TGTGCCAGCAGCCCTGGGGGGCTAGCGATGGGGGAGACCCAGTACTTC
TRBJ1-1 | . | TRBV5-1 | few | CASSLPPTENTEAFF | TGCGCCAGCAGCCTCCCACCTACAGAGAACACTGAAGCTTTCTTT
TRBJ1-2 | TRBD1 | TRBV5-1 | . | CASSLGDRGLGYTF | TGCGCCAGCAGCTTGGGAGACAGGGGGCTTGGCTACACCTTC
TRBJ2-5 | TRBD2 | TRBV5-1 | . | CASSLGVTSDQETQYF | TGCGCCAGCAGCTTGGGCGTCACTAGCGACCAAGAGACCCAGTACTTC
TRBJ2-7 | . | TRBV7-2 | . | CASSLGAGYYEQYF | TGTGCCAGCAGCTTAGGTGCGGGGTACTACGAGCAGTACTTC
TRBJ2-3 | TRBD2 | TRBV9 | . | CASNLAGGKTDTQYF | TGTGCCAGCAACCTAGCGGGAGGGAAAACAGATACGCAGTATTTT
TRBJ2-7 | . | TRBV11-2 | . | CASSLGPPYEQYF | TGTGCCAGCAGCTTGGGACCGCCCTACGAGCAGTACTTC
TRBJ2-2 | . | TRBV18 | . | CASSPPENTGELFF | TGTGCCAGCTCACCACCTGAAAACACCGGGGAGCTGTTTTTT
TRBJ2-5 | . | TRBV5-1 | . | CASSPDQQETQYF | TGCGCCAGCAGCCCCGATCAGCAAGAGACCCAGTACTTC
TRBJ2-7 | . | TRBV11-2 | . | CASSLTARHEQYF | TGTGCCAGCAGCTTAACGGCCAGGCACGAGCAGTACTTC
TRBJ1-2 | . | TRBV7-2 | . | CASSIRGPGNYGYTF | TGTGCCAGTTCCATCCGGGGGCCCGGCAACTATGGCTACACCTTC
TRBJ2-7 | . | TRBV29-1 | . | CSVEEGKGQYF | TGCAGCGTTGAAGAGGGGAAAGGGCAGTACTTC
TRBJ2-3 | . | TRBV5-1 | once | CASSTSGAHRSTDTQYF | TGCGCCAGCAGCACATCAGGGGCTCACAGGAGCACAGATACGCAGTATTTT
TRBJ2-5 | . | TRBV29-1 | . | CSVEGRTTQETQYF | TGCAGCGTTGAAGGCAGAACCACTCAAGAGACCCAGTACTTC
TRBJ2-6 | . | TRBV5-1 | many | CASRATGLSGANVLTF | TGCGCCAGCAGGGCCACAGGTCTCTCTGGGGCCAACGTCCTGACTTTC
TRBJ2-3 | TRBD2 | TRBV29-1 | . | CSVAPPGGADTQYF | TGCAGCGTTGCCCCACCGGGAGGTGCGGATACGCAGTATTTT
TRBJ2-5 | TRBD1 | TRBV18 | . | CASSLGTAKETQYF | TGTGCCAGCTCACTTGGGACAGCTAAAGAGACCCAGTACTTC
TRBJ2-1 | . | TRBV5-4 | . | CASTPEGGRNEQFF | TGTGCCAGCACCCCTGAGGGGGGCCGAAATGAGCAGTTCTTC
TRBJ2-1 | TRBD2 | TRBV7-9 | . | CASSLAIAGGYNEQFF | TGTGCCAGCAGCTTAGCGATAGCGGGAGGGTACAATGAGCAGTTCTTC